A single sample gave rise to the 2 T cell receptor beta chains below, sequenced in a study of shared clonotypes between healthy human individuals. The method was immunoSEQ multiplex PCR; TCRdb's version includes in-frame clones alone and lacks a portion of them. This table has 2 million to 2.5 million clones, less than 95% appearing once. What was sequenced was naive CD4+ T cells from PBMCs. Stated subset: CD45RA+ positively selected. These receptors originate from a man younger than 30 in good health. Some clones in this sample may be carry-over from other donors' samples.

The chain has TRBV6-5 and TRBJ2-3; unclear D gene. Trimming took off 0 bases at V and 5 bases at J, with 9 bases between the two ends. This CDR3 is 14 amino acids long. Germline CDR1 is MNHEY and CDR2 is SVGAGI. The CDR3 region is CASSYSTRRDTQYF. The CDR3 region has the DNA TGTGCCAGCAGTTACTCGACACGGAGAGATACGCAGTATTTT.

This chain uses TRBV29-1 with TRBJ2-5, with D maybe TRBD1 (6 bases). The V end lost 8 bases, the J end lost 4 bases, and 14 bases lay between the germline ends. The CDR3 is made up of 12 amino acids. Germline V CDR1 and CDR2: SQVTM, ANQGSEA. The chain's CDR3 is CSHSRGSETQYF. The DNA for the CDR3 is TGCAGCCACTCCAGGGGTTCAGAGACCCAGTACTTC.